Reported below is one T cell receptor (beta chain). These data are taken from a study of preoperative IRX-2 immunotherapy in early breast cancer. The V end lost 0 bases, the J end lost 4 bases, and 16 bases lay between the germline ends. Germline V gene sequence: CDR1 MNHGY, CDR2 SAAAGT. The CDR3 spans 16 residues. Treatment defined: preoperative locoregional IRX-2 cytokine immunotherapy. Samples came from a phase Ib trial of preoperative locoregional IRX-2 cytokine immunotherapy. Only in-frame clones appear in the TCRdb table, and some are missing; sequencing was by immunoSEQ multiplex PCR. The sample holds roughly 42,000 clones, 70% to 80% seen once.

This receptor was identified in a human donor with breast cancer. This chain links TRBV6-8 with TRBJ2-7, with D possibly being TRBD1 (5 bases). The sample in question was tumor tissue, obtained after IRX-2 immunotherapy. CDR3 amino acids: CASSYSLSGPGYEQYF. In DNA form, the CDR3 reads TGTGCCAGCAGTTACTCGCTCTCGGGCCCAGGGTACGAGCAGTACTTC.